This entry features one T cell receptor (beta chain) sequence. Its antigen remains unidentified. These data belong to a study of cytomegalovirus exposure and HLA in healthy donors. Study-level information: The 110 or so validation repertoires, a later analysis reported, used the same platform as the roughly 610 first-cohort repertoires.

Study-wide points: Later, an analysis found that TCR clusters from the first cohort tended to co-occur in the 110 or so validation repertoires. A few CMV-associated chains were confirmed in vitro to be specific for CMV antigens.

The donors were part of the 120-subject validation cohort, which stood apart from the roughly 730-subject first cohort. V lost 8 bases and J lost 0; bases outside the gene matches: 1. Germline lookup yields CDR1 MNHEY and CDR2 SMNVEV (reference sequence). The CDR3 length is 13 residues. Sequenced by immunoSEQ multiplex PCR; TCRdb stores in-frame clones only, minus some. The table shows just over 65,000 clones, with approximately 97% occurring only once. Specimen: PBMCs. The sequence was obtained from a woman under 30 in good health and CMV-seropositive. The J gene is TRBJ2-7, the V gene TRBV27; 10 nucleotides line up with TRBD1. CDR3 protein: CASRDRGSYEQYF. The CDR3 DNA reads TGTGCCAGCCGGGACAGGGGCTCCTACGAGCAGTACTTC.